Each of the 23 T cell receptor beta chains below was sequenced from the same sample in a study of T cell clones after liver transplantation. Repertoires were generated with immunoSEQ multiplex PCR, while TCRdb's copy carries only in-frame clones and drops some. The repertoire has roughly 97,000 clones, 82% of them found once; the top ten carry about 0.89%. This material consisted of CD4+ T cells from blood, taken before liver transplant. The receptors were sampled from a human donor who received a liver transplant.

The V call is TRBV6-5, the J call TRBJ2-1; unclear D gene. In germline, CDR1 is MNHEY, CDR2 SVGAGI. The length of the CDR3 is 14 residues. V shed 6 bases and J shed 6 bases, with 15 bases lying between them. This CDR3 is CASSLDGISNEQFF. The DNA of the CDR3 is TGTGCCAGCAGCTTGGACGGAATCTCCAATGAGCAGTTCTTC.

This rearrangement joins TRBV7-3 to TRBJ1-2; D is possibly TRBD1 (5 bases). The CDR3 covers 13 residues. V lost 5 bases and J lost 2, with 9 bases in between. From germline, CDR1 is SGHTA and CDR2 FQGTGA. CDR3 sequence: CASSPGANYGYTF. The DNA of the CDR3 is TGTGCCAGCAGCCCCGGGGCGAACTATGGCTACACCTTC.

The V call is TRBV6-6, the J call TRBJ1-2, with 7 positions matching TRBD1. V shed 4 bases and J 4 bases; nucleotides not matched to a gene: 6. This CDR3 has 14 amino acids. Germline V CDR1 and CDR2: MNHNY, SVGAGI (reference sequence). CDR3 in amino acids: CASSLMDRPYGYTF. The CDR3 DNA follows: TGTGCCAGCAGTTTGATGGACAGGCCCTATGGCTACACCTTC.

For the CDR3, the DNA is TGTGCCAGCAGTCAGGGGACGTCCCGCCAAGAGACCCAGTACTTC. Its protein product is CASSQGTSRQETQYF. The J gene is TRBJ2-5, the V gene TRBV6-5; weak D call: TRBD1 (6 bases). The CDR3 loop spans 15 amino acids. V was trimmed by 5 bases and J by 1 base, leaving 14 bases between them. CDR1 is MNHEY and CDR2 is SVGAGI in the germline V gene.

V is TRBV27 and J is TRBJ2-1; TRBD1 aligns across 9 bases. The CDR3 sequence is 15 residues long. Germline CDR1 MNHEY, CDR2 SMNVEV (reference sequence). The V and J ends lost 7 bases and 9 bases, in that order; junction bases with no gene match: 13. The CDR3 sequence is CASTNSWTGEREQFF. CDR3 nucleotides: TGTGCCAGCACCAACTCTTGGACAGGGGAACGTGAGCAGTTCTTC.

CDR3 DNA sequence: TGCGCCAGCAGCTTGGTACAGTCCTATGGCTACACCTTC. Its translation is CASSLVQSYGYTF. The rearrangement uses TRBV5-1 and TRBJ1-2, with D hard to call. Germline values: CDR1 SGHRS, CDR2 YFSETQ. The V and J ends lost 0 bases and 4 bases respectively, with 7 bases between them. The CDR3 length is 13 residues.

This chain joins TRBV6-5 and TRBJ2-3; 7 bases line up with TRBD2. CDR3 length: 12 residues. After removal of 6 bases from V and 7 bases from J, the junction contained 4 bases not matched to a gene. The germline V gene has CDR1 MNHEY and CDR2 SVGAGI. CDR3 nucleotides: TGTGCCAGCAGCCAGCGGGGAAATACGCAGTATTTT. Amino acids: CASSQRGNTQYF.

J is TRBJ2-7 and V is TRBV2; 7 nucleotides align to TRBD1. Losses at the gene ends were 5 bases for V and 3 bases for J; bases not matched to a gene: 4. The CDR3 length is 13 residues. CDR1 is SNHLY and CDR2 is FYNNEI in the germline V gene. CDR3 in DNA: TGTGCCAGCAGTCCGGGACAGTACTACGAGCAGTACTTC. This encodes CASSPGQYYEQYF. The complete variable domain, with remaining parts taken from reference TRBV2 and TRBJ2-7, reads EPEVTQTPSHQVTQMGQEVILRCVPISNHLYFYWYRQILGQKVEFLVSFYNNEISEKSEIFDDQFSVERPDGSNFTLKIRSTKLEDSAMYFCASSPGQYYEQYFGPGTRLTVT.

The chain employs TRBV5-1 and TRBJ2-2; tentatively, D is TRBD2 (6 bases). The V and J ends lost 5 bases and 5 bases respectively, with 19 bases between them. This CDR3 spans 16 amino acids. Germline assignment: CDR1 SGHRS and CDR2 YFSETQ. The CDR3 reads CASRMSGGDRTGELFF. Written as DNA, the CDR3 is TGCGCCAGCAGAATGTCCGGGGGAGATAGGACCGGGGAGCTGTTTTTT.

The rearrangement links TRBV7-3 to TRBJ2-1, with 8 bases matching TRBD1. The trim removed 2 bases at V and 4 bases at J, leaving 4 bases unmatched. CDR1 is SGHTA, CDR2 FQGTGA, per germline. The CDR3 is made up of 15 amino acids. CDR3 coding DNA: TGTGCCAGCAGCTTAGTCCAGGGGGCTTACAATGAGCAGTTCTTC. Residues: CASSLVQGAYNEQFF.

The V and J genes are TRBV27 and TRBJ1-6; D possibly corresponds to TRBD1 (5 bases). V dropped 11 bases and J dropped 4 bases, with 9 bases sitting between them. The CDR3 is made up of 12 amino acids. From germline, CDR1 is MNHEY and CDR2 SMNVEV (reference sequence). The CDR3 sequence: CAARGYNSPLHF. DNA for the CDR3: TGTGCCGCGAGGGGTTATAATTCACCCCTCCACTTT.

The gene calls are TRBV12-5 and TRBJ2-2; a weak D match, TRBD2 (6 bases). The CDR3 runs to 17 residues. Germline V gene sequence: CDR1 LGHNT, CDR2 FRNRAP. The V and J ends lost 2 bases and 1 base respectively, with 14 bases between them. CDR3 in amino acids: CASGLQEGRWNTGELFF. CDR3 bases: TGTGCTAGTGGTTTGCAGGAGGGACGGTGGAACACCGGGGAGCTGTTTTTT.

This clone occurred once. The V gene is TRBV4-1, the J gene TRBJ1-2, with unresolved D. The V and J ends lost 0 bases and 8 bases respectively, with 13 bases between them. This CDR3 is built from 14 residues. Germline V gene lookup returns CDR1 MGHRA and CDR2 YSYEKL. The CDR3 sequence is CASSQDPGLGGYTF. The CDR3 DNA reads TGCGCCAGCAGCCAAGATCCCGGGCTGGGGGGCTACACCTTC.

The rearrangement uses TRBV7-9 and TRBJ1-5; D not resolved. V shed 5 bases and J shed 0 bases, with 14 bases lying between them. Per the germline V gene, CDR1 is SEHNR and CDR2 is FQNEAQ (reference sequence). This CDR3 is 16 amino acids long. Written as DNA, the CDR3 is TGTGCCAGCAGCCCCCAAGACTGGGATAGCAATCAGCCCCAGCATTTT. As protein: CASSPQDWDSNQPQHF.

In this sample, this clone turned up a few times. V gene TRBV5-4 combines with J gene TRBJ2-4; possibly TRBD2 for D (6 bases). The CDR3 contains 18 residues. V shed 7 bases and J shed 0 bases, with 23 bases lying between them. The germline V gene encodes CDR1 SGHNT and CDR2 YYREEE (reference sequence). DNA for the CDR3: TGTGCCAGCGCGGGGCTCGGGACCGCCAGGAAAGCCAAAAACATTCAGTACTTC. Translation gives CASAGLGTARKAKNIQYF.

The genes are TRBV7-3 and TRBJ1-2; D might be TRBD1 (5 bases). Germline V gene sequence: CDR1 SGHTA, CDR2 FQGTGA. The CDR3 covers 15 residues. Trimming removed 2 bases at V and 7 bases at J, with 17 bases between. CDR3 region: CASSLGASFRGGYTF. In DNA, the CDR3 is TGTGCCAGCAGCTTAGGGGCGTCGTTCCGGGGTGGCTACACCTTC.

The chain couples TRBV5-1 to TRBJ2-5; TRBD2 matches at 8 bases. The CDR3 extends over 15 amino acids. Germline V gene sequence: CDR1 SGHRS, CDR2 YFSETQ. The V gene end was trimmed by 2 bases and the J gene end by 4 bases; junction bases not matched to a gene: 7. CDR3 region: CASSLSGRGGETQYF. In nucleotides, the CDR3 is TGCGCCAGCAGCTTAAGCGGGAGAGGAGGAGAGACCCAGTACTTC. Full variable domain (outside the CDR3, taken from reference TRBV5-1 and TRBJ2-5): KAGVTQTPRYLIKTRGQQVTLSCSPISGHRSVSWYQQTPGQGLQFLFEYFSETQRNKGNFPGRFSGRQFSNSRSEMNVSTLELGDSALYLCASSLSGRGGETQYFGPGTRLLVL.

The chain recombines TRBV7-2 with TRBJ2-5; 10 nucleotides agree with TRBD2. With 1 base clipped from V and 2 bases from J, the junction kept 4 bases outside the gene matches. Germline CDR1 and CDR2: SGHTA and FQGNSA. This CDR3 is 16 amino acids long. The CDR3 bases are TGTGCCAGCAGCTTAGGCCCAGCGGGAGGGCAAGAGACCCAGTACTTC. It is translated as CASSLGPAGGQETQYF.

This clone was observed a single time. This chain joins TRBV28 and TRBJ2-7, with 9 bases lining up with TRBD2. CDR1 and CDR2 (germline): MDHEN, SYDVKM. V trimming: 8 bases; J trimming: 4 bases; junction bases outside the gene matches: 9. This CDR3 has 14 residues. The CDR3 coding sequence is TGTGCCAGCCAGACTAGCGGCCCACCATACGAGCAGTACTTC. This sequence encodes CASQTSGPPYEQYF.

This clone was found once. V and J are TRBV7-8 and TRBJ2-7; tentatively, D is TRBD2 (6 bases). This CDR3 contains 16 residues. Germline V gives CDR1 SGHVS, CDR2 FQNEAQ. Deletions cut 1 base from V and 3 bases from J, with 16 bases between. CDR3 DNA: TGTGCCAGCAGCTTAGGATCGGCAGTGGGGGGCTACGAGCAGTACTTC. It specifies CASSLGSAVGGYEQYF.

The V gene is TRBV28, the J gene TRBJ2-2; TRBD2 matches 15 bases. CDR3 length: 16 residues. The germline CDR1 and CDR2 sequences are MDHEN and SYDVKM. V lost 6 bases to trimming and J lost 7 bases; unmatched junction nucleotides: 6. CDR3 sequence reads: CASRGGTSGRIGELFF. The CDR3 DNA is TGTGCCAGCAGGGGAGGGACTAGCGGGAGGATCGGGGAGCTGTTTTTT.

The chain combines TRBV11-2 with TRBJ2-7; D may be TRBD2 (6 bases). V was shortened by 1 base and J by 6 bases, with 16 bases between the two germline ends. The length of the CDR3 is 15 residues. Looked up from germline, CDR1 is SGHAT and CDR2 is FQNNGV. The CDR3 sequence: CASSLVGGAVGEQYF. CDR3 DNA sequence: TGTGCCAGCAGCTTAGTTGGCGGGGCTGTGGGCGAGCAGTACTTC. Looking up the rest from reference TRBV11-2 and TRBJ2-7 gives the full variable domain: EAGVAQSPRYKIIEKRQSVAFWCNPISGHATLYWYQQILGQGPKLLIQFQNNGVVDDSQLPKDRFSAERLKGVDSTLKIQPAKLEDSAVYLCASSLVGGAVGEQYFGPGTRLTVT.

The CDR3 region has the DNA TGTGCCAGCAGCCGCGGGACAGGGGGTTTGGCTGAAGCTTTCTTT. Protein product: CASSRGTGGLAEAFF. The chain carries TRBV7-3 and TRBJ1-1, with 11 bases lining up with TRBD1. The trim removed 5 bases at V and 6 bases at J, leaving 8 bases unmatched. The germline CDR1 and CDR2 sequences are SGHTA and FQGTGA. The CDR3 is made up of 15 amino acids.